These 32 T cell receptor beta chains originate from one sample sequenced in a study of shared clonotypes between healthy human individuals. CD8 cells classed as naive were CD45RO-negative and positively selected for CCR7, excluding terminally differentiated effector memory CD45RA+ cells. TCRdb keeps only in-frame clones here, not all; method: immunoSEQ multiplex PCR. The table lists 800,000 to 950,000 clones, approximately 97% of them singletons. Source material: naive CD8+ T cells sorted from blood. The receptors here all came from a man aged 25 to 40 in good health.

The J gene is TRBJ2-5, the V gene TRBV27; TRBD1 agrees at 7 bases. Germline V gene sequence: CDR1 MNHEY, CDR2 SMNVEV (reference sequence). V lost 0 bases, J lost 1 base, and 2 bases stayed unmatched. The CDR3 is made up of 15 amino acids. The CDR3: CASSLSWTGQETQYF. In DNA form, the CDR3 reads TGTGCCAGCAGTTTATCCTGGACAGGCCAAGAGACCCAGTACTTC.

The J gene is TRBJ2-5, the V gene TRBV18; D not certain. Germline-derived CDR1 and CDR2 are KGHSH and LQKENI. The CDR3 contains 12 residues. The V end was cut by 0 bases, the J end by 4 bases, with 3 bases between. The DNA for the CDR3 is TGTGCCAGCTCACCACCGTCAGAGACCCAGTACTTC. Translating gives CASSPPSETQYF.

The J gene is TRBJ1-1, the V gene TRBV9; D call uncertain. Per the germline V gene, CDR1 is SGDLS and CDR2 is YYNGEE. With 7 bases removed from V and 0 bases from J, the gap between germline ends came to 10 bases. This CDR3 is 13 amino acids long. The CDR3 sequence: CASRAALNTEAFF. The CDR3 DNA is TGTGCCAGCCGGGCAGCTCTGAACACTGAAGCTTTCTTT.

The chain joins TRBV5-1 to TRBJ2-3; D is undetermined. Deletions cut 4 bases from V and 6 bases from J, with 12 bases between. This CDR3 is 13 amino acids long. Germline CDR1 reads SGHRS; CDR2 reads YFSETQ. DNA of the CDR3: TGCGCCAGCAGCCCCCCGAGCGTGGATACGCAGTATTTT. Translation gives CASSPPSVDTQYF.

The chain has TRBV5-1 and TRBJ2-1; the D gene is possibly TRBD1 (6 bases). Germline CDR1 SGHRS, CDR2 YFSETQ. This CDR3 has 14 residues. Between the trimmed V and J ends, which lost 9 bases and 6 bases, there was a span of 19 bases. CDR3 nucleotides: TGCGCCACCTTCCAGGGGCCCCCCTCCAATGAGCAGTTCTTC. It is translated as CATFQGPPSNEQFF.

The chain has TRBV7-9 and TRBJ2-2; 13 bases match TRBD2. Germline V CDR1 and CDR2: SEHNR, FQNEAQ (reference sequence). The CDR3 contains 15 residues. J gave up 7 bases and V 5 bases, and 4 bases lay outside the gene matches. CDR3 nucleotides: TGTGCCAGCAGCCGGACTAGCGGGAGTCTCGGGGAGCTGTTTTTT. It yields the protein CASSRTSGSLGELFF.

The V gene is TRBV18, the J gene TRBJ2-7; D is ambiguous. CDR1 and CDR2 (germline): KGHSH, LQKENI. The CDR3 spans 12 residues. Trimming cost V 3 bases and J 3 bases, with 6 bases left between them. The CDR3 DNA follows: TGTGCCAGCTCACCGAGTGTCTACGAGCAGTACTTC. It is translated as CASSPSVYEQYF.

A word on this clone: Within the sample, other DNA sequences also encode this same CDR3. The CDR3 DNA sequence: TGTGCCAGCAGTTTAAGGGGAGGGGGACAGCCCCAGCATTTT. This codes for CASSLRGGGQPQHF. The chain joins TRBV28 to TRBJ1-5; D is possibly TRBD1 (6 bases). Germline lookup yields CDR1 MDHEN and CDR2 SYDVKM. There are 14 residues in the CDR3. V was trimmed by 2 bases and J by 7 bases, leaving 12 bases between them.

The chain recombines TRBV19 with TRBJ1-4, with 7 positions matching TRBD1. V trimming: 6 bases; J trimming: 6 bases; junction bases outside the gene matches: 10. Per the germline V gene, CDR1 is LNHDA and CDR2 is SQIVND (reference sequence). The CDR3 is 15 residues long. The CDR3: CASSTRDSSYEKLFF. In nucleotides, the CDR3 is TGTGCCAGTAGCACTCGGGACAGCTCGTATGAAAAACTGTTTTTT.

This clone has only one observation. The rearrangement links TRBV30 to TRBJ2-7; the D is unclear. The CDR3 contains 12 residues. Between the trimmed V and J ends, which lost 1 base and 0 bases, there was a span of 4 bases. Per the germline V gene, CDR1 is GTSNPN and CDR2 is SVGIG (reference sequence). CDR3 amino acids: CAWSDSSYEQYF. In nucleotides, the CDR3 is TGTGCCTGGAGTGATAGCTCCTACGAGCAGTACTTC.

The rearrangement links TRBV6-6 to TRBJ1-2; 8 bases agree with TRBD1. CDR1 and CDR2 from the germline V gene are MNHNY and SVGAGI (reference sequence). This CDR3 spans 16 amino acids. V lost 2 bases to trimming and J lost 3 bases; unmatched junction nucleotides: 8. The CDR3 spells CASSYLPTGVDYGYTF. For the CDR3, the DNA is TGTGCCAGCAGTTACCTCCCGACAGGGGTGGACTATGGCTACACCTTC.

The V call is TRBV7-3, the J call TRBJ2-7; 9 nucleotides line up with TRBD1. The CDR3 contains 14 residues. Looked up from germline, CDR1 is SGHTA and CDR2 is FQGTGA. V lost 6 bases, J lost 6 bases, and 9 bases stayed unmatched. The CDR3 is CASSLGTGRSEQYF. The CDR3 nucleotides are TGTGCCAGCAGTCTGGGGACAGGGCGTAGCGAGCAGTACTTC.

The V call is TRBV27, the J call TRBJ2-5, with D hard to call. V was trimmed by 3 bases and J by 5 bases, leaving 13 bases between them. The CDR3 contains 14 residues. Per germline, CDR1 MNHEY and CDR2 SMNVEV (reference sequence). CDR3 sequence: CASSFLRATETQYF. CDR3 bases: TGTGCCAGCAGTTTTCTGAGAGCAACGGAGACCCAGTACTTC.

The V gene is TRBV27, the J gene TRBJ2-4; D is unresolved. The CDR3 sequence is 17 residues long. Looked up from germline, CDR1 is MNHEY and CDR2 is SMNVEV (reference sequence). The V end was cut by 0 bases, the J end by 0 bases, with 12 bases between. As DNA, the CDR3 is TGTGCCAGCAGTTTATCGCCCGACGGTCTAGCCAAAAACATTCAGTACTTC. It codes for CASSLSPDGLAKNIQYF.

V is TRBV10-1 and J is TRBJ1-2; D remains unclear. The CDR3 spans 13 residues. Looked up from germline, CDR1 is WNHNN and CDR2 is SYGVQD (reference sequence). Trimming shortened V by 1 base and J by 2 bases, and 5 bases separated the two germline ends. The CDR3 sequence is CASSELRNYGYTF. The CDR3 DNA sequence: TGCGCCAGCAGTGAGTTACGGAACTATGGCTACACCTTC.

The gene calls are TRBV5-1 and TRBJ2-5; 10 bases agree with TRBD1. The ends lost 3 bases at V and 3 bases at J; junction bases unmatched: 5. Germline V gene sequence: CDR1 SGHRS, CDR2 YFSETQ. The CDR3 runs 15 residues. The CDR3 protein is CASSWTGGKEETQYF. CDR3 nucleotide sequence: TGCGCCAGCAGCTGGACAGGGGGTAAGGAAGAGACCCAGTACTTC.

The chain's CDR3 is CASSLAQGLSEQYF. CDR3 bases: TGTGCCAGCAGCTTGGCCCAGGGATTATCCGAGCAGTACTTC. The rearrangement joins TRBV5-6 to TRBJ2-7, with a tentative D call TRBD1 (5 bases). Germline lookup yields CDR1 SGHDT and CDR2 YYEEEE. V lost 0 bases and J 6 bases, leaving 13 bases between the germline ends. This CDR3 contains 14 residues.

The chain uses TRBV10-3 and TRBJ1-1, with 9 positions matching TRBD1. The germline V gene encodes CDR1 ENHRY and CDR2 SYGVKD. The CDR3 loop spans 14 amino acids. J was trimmed by 3 bases and V by 4 bases; bases with no gene match: 3. CDR3 DNA sequence: TGTGCCATCAGTGGGGGGGACAGGGACACTGAAGCTTTCTTT. It translates to CAISGGDRDTEAFF.

The gene calls are TRBV9 and TRBJ2-2; D uncertain. The germline gives CDR1 SGDLS, CDR2 YYNGEE. Between the trimmed V and J ends, which lost 4 bases and 0 bases, there was a span of 22 bases. This CDR3 is 19 amino acids long. For the CDR3, the DNA is TGTGCCAGCAGCCCGTTCTTTGACGGAGAGCCCGCGAACACCGGGGAGCTGTTTTTT. Translation: CASSPFFDGEPANTGELFF.

The chain recombines TRBV7-9 with TRBJ2-1; perhaps TRBD2 as D (5 bases). The CDR3 has 14 amino acids. V shed 1 base and J shed 5 bases, with 9 bases lying between them. Germline-derived CDR1 and CDR2 are SEHNR and FQNEAQ (reference sequence). The chain's CDR3 is CASSLVRGNNEQFF. The CDR3 DNA sequence: TGTGCCAGCAGCTTAGTTCGGGGAAACAATGAGCAGTTCTTC. Based on the CDR3 plus reference TRBV7-9 and TRBJ2-1, the full variable domain is DTGVSQNPRHKITKRGQNVTFRCDPISEHNRLYWYRQTLGQGPEFLTYFQNEAQLEKSRLLSDRFSAERPKGSFSTLEIQRTEQGDSAMYLCASSLVRGNNEQFFGPGTRLTVL.

The chain joins TRBV5-5 to TRBJ2-1, with D possibly matching TRBD2 (6 bases). The CDR3 has 15 amino acids. Germline V lookup: CDR1 SGHKS, CDR2 YYEKEE (reference sequence). V was shortened by 0 bases and J by 2 bases, with 9 bases between the two germline ends. The CDR3 reads CASSLAGEAYNEQFF. CDR3 bases: TGTGCCAGCAGCTTGGCGGGAGAGGCCTACAATGAGCAGTTCTTC.

The DNA for the CDR3 is TGTGCCAGCAGCTTAGTAGATGGACAGTCCACTGAAGCTTTCTTT. Translated, it gives CASSLVDGQSTEAFF. The V call is TRBV7-6, the J call TRBJ1-1, with D possibly being TRBD1 (6 bases). Between the trimmed V and J ends, which lost 1 base and 4 bases, there was a span of 13 bases. The CDR3 is 15 amino acids. Germline-derived CDR1 and CDR2 are SGHVS and FNYEAQ.

The chain carries TRBV4-3 and TRBJ2-3, with TRBD1 matching 9 bases. The germline V gene has CDR1 LGHNA and CDR2 YSLEER. The CDR3 runs 18 residues. The V and J ends lost 2 bases and 0 bases, in that order; junction bases with no gene match: 9. The CDR3 sequence is CASSQSSGTGTSTDTQYF. The DNA of the CDR3 is TGCGCCAGCAGCCAAAGTTCCGGGACAGGGACGAGCACAGATACGCAGTATTTT.

This chain uses TRBV29-1 with TRBJ2-1; 8 positions match TRBD1. Losses at the gene ends were 2 bases for V and 2 bases for J; bases not matched to a gene: 8. Germline lookup yields CDR1 SQVTM and CDR2 ANQGSEA. This CDR3 region has 16 residues. The CDR3 is CSVERGQVKAYNEQFF. The CDR3 coding sequence is TGCAGCGTTGAAAGGGGACAGGTTAAAGCCTACAATGAGCAGTTCTTC.

Regarding this clone: An end of the junction does not agree with germline; a read error may underlie this. The V gene is TRBV7-7, the J gene TRBJ2-2; D not certain. Germline CDR1 reads SSHAT; CDR2 reads FNYEAQ (reference sequence). The CDR3 loop spans 14 amino acids. DNA for the CDR3: TGTGCTAGCAGCCCGTCCCGTTCTGGCGGGGAGCTGTTTTTT. Protein sequence: CASSPSRSGGELFF.

The chain has TRBV15 and TRBJ2-1; D gene uncertain. CDR1 is LNHNV, CDR2 YYDKDF, per germline (reference sequence). CDR3 length equals 16 residues. V lost 1 base, J lost 0 bases, and 10 bases lay in between. The CDR3 sequence: CATSRGNVGSYNEQFF. As DNA, the CDR3 is TGTGCCACCAGCAGAGGAAACGTGGGCTCCTACAATGAGCAGTTCTTC.

The chain links TRBV19 to TRBJ2-1; D is undetermined. The CDR3 spans 13 residues. Germline CDR1 LNHDA, CDR2 SQIVND (reference sequence). Deletions cut 4 bases from V and 7 bases from J, with 11 bases between. This chain's CDR3 is CASSTLLWNEQFF. The CDR3 DNA follows: TGTGCCAGTAGTACCTTACTCTGGAATGAGCAGTTCTTC.

The rearrangement links TRBV27 to TRBJ1-5; TRBD1 is a possible D gene (5 bases). The CDR3 contains 16 residues. Germline assignment: CDR1 MNHEY and CDR2 SMNVEV (reference sequence). Trimming took 2 bases from V and 5 from J, leaving 16 bases between them. This CDR3 is CASSLGVGQGDQPQHF. CDR3 sequence (DNA): TGTGCCAGCAGTTTAGGAGTGGGGCAGGGTGATCAGCCCCAGCATTTT.

J is TRBJ2-1 and V is TRBV12-1; the tabulated D call, TRBD2, remains unverified against the DNA. TRBV12-1 is reported as a pseudogene. This CDR3 is built from 15 residues. The CDR3 sequence is CASSPNVAGFSEQFF. The DNA of the CDR3 is TGTGCCAGCAGCCCTAACGTAGCGGGGTTTAGTGAGCAGTTCTTC.

The V call is TRBV19, the J call TRBJ2-3, with 7 bases matching TRBD2. V lost 9 bases to trimming and J lost 2 bases; unmatched junction nucleotides: 5. The CDR3 length is 13 residues. The germline V gene has CDR1 LNHDA and CDR2 SQIVND (reference sequence). The CDR3 sequence is CASSLAATDTQYF. CDR3 nucleotides: TGTGCCAGCAGTCTAGCGGCCACAGATACGCAGTATTTT.

The chain couples TRBV29-1 to TRBJ2-1; D remains ambiguous. Germline CDR1 is SQVTM and CDR2 is ANQGSEA. Between the trimmed V and J ends, which lost 7 bases and 1 base, there was a span of 11 bases. This CDR3 region has 13 residues. The DNA for the CDR3 is TGCAGCGGGAATGGGAAGTCCTACAATGAGCAGTTCTTC. It yields the protein CSGNGKSYNEQFF.

The J gene is TRBJ1-2, the V gene TRBV23-1, with D uncertain. TRBV23-1 is given ORF status, its function remaining uncertain. Deletions cut 11 bases from V and 6 bases from J, with 13 bases between. CDR3 length: 11 residues. CDR3 region: CARFGENGYTF. The CDR3, as DNA: TGCGCCCGTTTTGGGGAGAATGGCTACACCTTC.